A selection of T cell receptor beta chains follows, all from one sample in a study of blood T cells in healthy people across ages. TCRdb independently ran MiXCR on the 5' RACE reads; one entry per CDR3 protein. The sample lists some 900,000 distinct CDR3 sequences; 40% to 60% were seen once. The material sequenced was blood. Source of these receptors: a man aged 30 to 45 in good health. Both conserved end residues are part of each CDR3. A D gene is named only where the DNA matches it firmly. The size of a clone is reported for some rows only, either as once, few or many, or as a class for expanded clones.

abundance: -
d_gene: -
v_gene: TRBV2
len: 13
j_gene: TRBJ2-1
CDR3aa: CASSKGLGDEQFF
CDR3nt: TGTGCCAGCAGTAAGGGGTTGGGCGATGAGCAGTTCTTC

abundance: -
d_gene: -
v_gene: TRBV4-1
len: 13
j_gene: TRBJ2-7
CDR3aa: CASSKTENYEQYF
CDR3nt: TGCGCCAGCAGCAAGACAGAAAATTACGAGCAGTACTTC

abundance: once
d_gene: -
v_gene: TRBV12-5
len: 14
j_gene: TRBJ1-1
CDR3aa: CASGLEQSNTEAFF
CDR3nt: TGTGCTAGTGGTTTGGAACAGTCGAACACTGAAGCTTTCTTT

abundance: -
d_gene: -
v_gene: TRBV5-1
len: 15
j_gene: TRBJ2-7
CDR3aa: CASSPQNGIPYEQYF
CDR3nt: TGCGCCAGCAGCCCACAAAATGGGATCCCCTACGAGCAGTACTTC

abundance: many
d_gene: TRBD1
v_gene: TRBV4-2
len: 16
j_gene: TRBJ2-1
CDR3aa: CASSLSGTGAYNEQFF
CDR3nt: TGTGCCAGCAGTCTTTCCGGGACAGGGGCCTACAATGAGCAGTTCTTC

abundance: -
d_gene: -
v_gene: TRBV27
len: 12
j_gene: TRBJ2-5
CDR3aa: CASARYQETQYF
CDR3nt: TGTGCCAGCGCCCGGTACCAAGAGACCCAGTACTTC

abundance: few
d_gene: -
v_gene: TRBV4-1
len: 14
j_gene: TRBJ1-1
CDR3aa: CASSQGPTNTEAFF
CDR3nt: TGCGCCAGCAGCCAAGGGCCGACGAACACTGAAGCTTTCTTT

abundance: many
d_gene: TRBD1
v_gene: TRBV4-2
len: 13
j_gene: TRBJ2-7
CDR3aa: CASSQDRVYEQYF
CDR3nt: TGTGCCAGCAGCCAGGACAGGGTCTACGAGCAGTACTTC

abundance: -
d_gene: TRBD2
v_gene: TRBV6-5
len: 19
j_gene: TRBJ2-6
CDR3aa: CASSYEMGLAAAGANVLTF
CDR3nt: TGTGCCAGCAGTTACGAAATGGGACTAGCGGCAGCTGGGGCCAACGTCCTGACTTTC

abundance: few
d_gene: -
v_gene: TRBV29-1
len: 13
j_gene: TRBJ1-6
CDR3aa: CSGGVTEGSPLHF
CDR3nt: TGCAGCGGTGGAGTGACAGAGGGTTCACCCCTCCACTTT

abundance: many
d_gene: -
v_gene: TRBV4-1
len: 12
j_gene: TRBJ2-1
CDR3aa: CASSQFGNEQFF
CDR3nt: TGCGCCAGCAGCCAATTCGGCAATGAGCAGTTCTTC

abundance: -
d_gene: -
v_gene: TRBV7-2
len: 14
j_gene: TRBJ2-5
CDR3aa: CASSSVGGLETQYF
CDR3nt: TGTGCCAGCAGCTCCGTAGGAGGGCTTGAGACCCAGTACTTC

abundance: -
d_gene: TRBD2
v_gene: TRBV24-1
len: 14
j_gene: TRBJ2-2
CDR3aa: CATSDPGLVGELFF
CDR3nt: TGTGCCACCAGTGACCCTGGACTAGTCGGGGAGCTGTTTTTT

abundance: -
d_gene: -
v_gene: TRBV11-3
len: 15
j_gene: TRBJ2-1
CDR3aa: CASSLEGARDNEQFF
CDR3nt: TGTGCCAGCAGCTTAGAAGGGGCACGGGACAATGAGCAGTTCTTC

abundance: few
d_gene: -
v_gene: TRBV6-5
len: 15
j_gene: TRBJ2-7
CDR3aa: CASSYSTGTSYEQYF
CDR3nt: TGTGCCAGCAGTTACTCAACGGGTACCTCCTACGAGCAGTACTTC

abundance: -
d_gene: TRBD2
v_gene: TRBV27
len: 16
j_gene: TRBJ2-5
CDR3aa: CASSKGLAGIQETQYF
CDR3nt: TGTGCCAGCAGTAAGGGACTAGCGGGGATCCAAGAGACCCAGTACTTC

abundance: -
d_gene: TRBD2
v_gene: TRBV7-2
len: 16
j_gene: TRBJ2-1
CDR3aa: CASSFLSGGPGLGQFF
CDR3nt: TGTGCCAGCAGCTTCCTTAGCGGGGGCCCCGGCCTGGGGCAGTTCTTC

abundance: -
d_gene: TRBD2
v_gene: TRBV4-1
len: 17
j_gene: TRBJ2-7
CDR3aa: CASSQVLAGGSSYEQYF
CDR3nt: TGCGCCAGCAGCCAAGTCCTGGCGGGGGGGAGCTCCTACGAGCAGTACTTC

abundance: few
d_gene: TRBD2
v_gene: TRBV20-1
len: 14
j_gene: TRBJ2-1
CDR3aa: CSASRSGGPNEQFF
CDR3nt: TGCAGTGCTAGTCGTAGCGGGGGGCCTAATGAGCAGTTCTTC

abundance: few
d_gene: -
v_gene: TRBV5-5
len: 14
j_gene: TRBJ2-5
CDR3aa: CASSKTEYQETQYF
CDR3nt: TGTGCCAGCAGCAAGACAGAGTACCAAGAGACCCAGTACTTC

abundance: -
d_gene: -
v_gene: TRBV7-9
len: 14
j_gene: TRBJ1-2
CDR3aa: CASLAGTTLDGYTF
CDR3nt: TGTGCCAGCCTTGCCGGGACAACCCTCGATGGCTACACCTTC

abundance: -
d_gene: -
v_gene: TRBV29-1
len: 12
j_gene: TRBJ2-7
CDR3aa: CSVEGQGNEQYF
CDR3nt: TGCAGCGTTGAGGGGCAGGGAAACGAGCAGTACTTC

abundance: -
d_gene: TRBD1
v_gene: TRBV6-5
len: 16
j_gene: TRBJ2-1
CDR3aa: CASSYSVDRVYNEQFF
CDR3nt: TGTGCCAGCAGTTACTCGGTGGACAGGGTGTACAATGAGCAGTTCTTC

abundance: -
d_gene: TRBD1
v_gene: TRBV4-1
len: 15
j_gene: TRBJ1-4
CDR3aa: CASSQGEGAREKLFF
CDR3nt: TGCGCCAGCAGCCAAGGTGAGGGGGCGCGAGAAAAACTGTTTTTT